One and the same sample provided the 9 T cell receptor beta chains below, sequenced in a study of CD8 T cells in ankylosing spondylitis. TCRdb passed the 5' RACE reads through MiXCR, listing each CDR3 protein once. The sample records approximately 350,000 distinct CDR3 sequences, 14% to 15% being singletons. The specimen was blood, either unsorted or a sorted T cell fraction (not recorded which). The receptors were sampled from a male donor with ankylosing spondylitis or in good health (not recorded which).

This clonotype was detected a few times. This chain joins TRBV11-2 and TRBJ2-1; D unresolved. Trimming cost V 5 bases and J 6 bases, with 11 bases left between them. There are 13 residues in the CDR3. Looked up from germline, CDR1 is SGHAT and CDR2 is FQNNGV. CDR3 sequence: CASSPGWGNEQFF. The CDR3 nucleotides read TGTGCCAGCAGCCCCGGGTGGGGCAATGAGCAGTTCTTC.

This clonotype came up many times. The chain joins TRBV29-1 to TRBJ2-7; no reliable D call. This CDR3 region has 12 residues. Trimming took off 2 bases at V and 11 bases at J, with 16 bases between the two ends. CDR1 is SQVTM, CDR2 ANQGSEA, per germline. CDR3 loop: CSVELGDQREYF. The CDR3 DNA reads TGCAGCGTTGAACTTGGGGATCAACGGGAGTACTTC.

This CDR3 reads CASSPWGGATDTQYF. For the CDR3, the DNA is TGTGCCAGCAGTCCCTGGGGGGGGGCCACAGATACGCAGTATTTT. The chain recombines TRBV6-1 with TRBJ2-3, with a possible D match to TRBD2 (7 bases). Per germline, CDR1 MNHNS and CDR2 SASEGT. CDR3 length: 15 residues. The V gene lost 5 bases and the J gene lost 2 bases, with 14 bases spanning the gap.

The chain has TRBV2 and TRBJ2-3; D gene ambiguous. The germline V gene encodes CDR1 SNHLY and CDR2 FYNNEI. V dropped 5 bases and J dropped 4 bases, with 10 bases sitting between them. There are 13 residues in the CDR3. The chain's CDR3 is CASSRSLADTQYF. The CDR3 bases are TGTGCCAGCAGTAGGTCTCTCGCAGATACGCAGTATTTT.

J is TRBJ1-4 and V is TRBV6-1; D gene unclear. CDR1 and CDR2 from the germline V gene are MNHNS and SASEGT. Trimming stripped 2 bases from V and 10 bases from J, with 11 bases between. This CDR3 has 13 residues. The CDR3 loop reads CASSELSEGKLFF. CDR3 DNA sequence: TGTGCCAGCAGTGAATTGTCGGAAGGAAAACTGTTTTTT.

This clonotype has just a few counts. The rearrangement uses TRBV4-1 and TRBJ1-5; unclear D gene. Trimming shortened V by 1 base and J by 2 bases, and 18 bases separated the two germline ends. Germline V gives CDR1 MGHRA, CDR2 YSYEKL. The CDR3 loop spans 18 amino acids. CDR3: CASSQVGGRRRGNQPQHF. For the CDR3, the DNA is TGCGCCAGCAGCCAAGTGGGAGGCAGGCGCCGGGGCAATCAGCCCCAGCATTTT.

This clonotype occurred many times. This rearrangement joins TRBV24-1 to TRBJ1-1; TRBD1 might be the D (6 bases). V was trimmed by 10 bases and J by 0 bases, leaving 11 bases between them. The CDR3 extends over 13 amino acids. Germline CDR1 and CDR2: KGHDR and SFDVKD. The chain's CDR3 is CATTDSMNTEAFF. CDR3 DNA sequence: TGTGCCACGACGGACAGTATGAACACTGAAGCTTTCTTT.

CDR3 amino acids: CASSPSRQGAYEQYF. The CDR3 nucleotides read TGTGCCAGCAGCCCATCCCGACAGGGGGCCTACGAGCAGTACTTC. The chain combines TRBV3-1 with TRBJ2-7; 9 bases line up with TRBD1. Trimming took 4 bases from V and 2 from J; bases not matched to a gene: 6. This CDR3 region has 15 residues. Germline assignment: CDR1 LGHDT and CDR2 YNNKEL (reference sequence).

This sequence joins TRBV6-5 and TRBJ1-3; D gene ambiguous. With 6 bases removed from V and 16 bases from J, the gap between germline ends came to 19 bases. Looked up from germline, CDR1 is MNHEY and CDR2 is SVGAGI. CDR3 length: 12 amino acids. As DNA, the CDR3 is TGTGCCAGCAGCCCGACGGGCGGGCCCGGGTATTTT. Protein: CASSPTGGPGYF.